The present T cell receptor beta chain was sequenced within a study of blood T cell repertoires in COVID-19. Produced via immunoSEQ multiplex PCR; TCRdb's table is partial and in-frame only. The sample lists approximately 90,000 clones; roughly 85% were seen once. The CDR3 sequence is 17 residues long. Germline V gene sequence: CDR1 SGHTA, CDR2 FQGNSA. V was clipped by 5 bases and J by 0 bases, with 17 bases between them. The sequencing input was peripheral blood. J is TRBJ1-3 and V is TRBV7-2, with D uncertain. This clonotype originated in a man aged 60 to 75 with acute or convalescent COVID-19. The CDR3 is CASSLRWAAASGNTIYF. In DNA, the CDR3 is TGTGCCAGCAGCCTCCGATGGGCAGCCGCCTCTGGAAACACCATATATTTT.